This T cell receptor beta chain was found in a study of long-term antiretroviral therapy in people with HIV. J gave up 7 bases and V 3 bases, and 13 bases lay outside the gene matches. Germline V gene sequence: CDR1 MNHEY, CDR2 SMNVEV (reference sequence). The CDR3 loop spans 16 amino acids. The run of the v3.0 immunoSEQ assay was at survey level. Per sample, sequencing targeted roughly 35,000-50,000 T-cell genomes. Profiled with immunoSEQ multiplex PCR; TCRdb holds only in-frame clones, not every one. This table has tens of thousands of clones, 86% appearing once. The rearrangement uses TRBV27 and TRBJ2-5; 8 bases match TRBD2. The specimen comprised unsorted PBMCs, sampled 0.8 years after starting antiretroviral therapy. The sequence was obtained from a woman younger than 45 with HIV. CDR3 nucleotide sequence: TGTGCCAGCAGTTTCGGCGGCGGGGGGACGGTTGGGACCCAGTACTTC. It is translated as CASSFGGGGTVGTQYF.